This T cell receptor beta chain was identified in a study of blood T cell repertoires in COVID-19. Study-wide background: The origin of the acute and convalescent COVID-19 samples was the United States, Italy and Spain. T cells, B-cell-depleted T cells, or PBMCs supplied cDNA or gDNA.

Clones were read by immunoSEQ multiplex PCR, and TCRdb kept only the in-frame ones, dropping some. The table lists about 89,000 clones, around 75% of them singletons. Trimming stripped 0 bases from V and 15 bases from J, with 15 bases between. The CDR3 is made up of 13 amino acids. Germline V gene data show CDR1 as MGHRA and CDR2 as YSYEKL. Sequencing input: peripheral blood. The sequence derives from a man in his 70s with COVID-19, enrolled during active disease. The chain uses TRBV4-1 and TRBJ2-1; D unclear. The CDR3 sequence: CASSQDLVGVRFF. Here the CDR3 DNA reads TGCGCCAGCAGCCAAGATCTGGTTGGAGTTAGGTTCTTC.